The subject of this entry is one T cell receptor (beta chain). Autoimmune disease history or systemic immunosuppression was exclusionary. Researchers took blood at baseline, on cycle 4 day 1, and on cycle 7 day 1. Trimming cost V 4 bases and J 4 bases; bases outside gene matches: 7. The CDR3 totals 16 residues. Germline V gene lookup returns CDR1 SGDLS and CDR2 YYNGEE. Sequencing used immunoSEQ multiplex PCR; TCRdb keeps in-frame clones, though not all of them. This table holds nearly 35,000 clones, roughly 90% found once. This sample stems from a study of OX40 agonist ivuxolimab in advanced cancers. Looking at the study overall: The dose of intravenous ivuxolimab that patients received every 2 weeks ranged from 0.01 to 10 mg/kg. Patients with prior anti-PD-1, anti-PD-L1 or anti-CTLA-4 therapy were eligible; 40% had some.

This clonotype was obtained from an adult with an advanced solid tumor such as melanoma, head and neck, liver or kidney cancer. V gene TRBV9 combines with J gene TRBJ2-1; 11 bases fit TRBD2. The sample consisted of CD4+ or CD8+ T cells sorted from blood, taken in a trial of the OX40 agonist ivuxolimab. The CDR3, as DNA: TGTGCCAGCAGCACCACTAGCGGGAGAGAGTACAATGAGCAGTTCTTC. Translated: CASSTTSGREYNEQFF.